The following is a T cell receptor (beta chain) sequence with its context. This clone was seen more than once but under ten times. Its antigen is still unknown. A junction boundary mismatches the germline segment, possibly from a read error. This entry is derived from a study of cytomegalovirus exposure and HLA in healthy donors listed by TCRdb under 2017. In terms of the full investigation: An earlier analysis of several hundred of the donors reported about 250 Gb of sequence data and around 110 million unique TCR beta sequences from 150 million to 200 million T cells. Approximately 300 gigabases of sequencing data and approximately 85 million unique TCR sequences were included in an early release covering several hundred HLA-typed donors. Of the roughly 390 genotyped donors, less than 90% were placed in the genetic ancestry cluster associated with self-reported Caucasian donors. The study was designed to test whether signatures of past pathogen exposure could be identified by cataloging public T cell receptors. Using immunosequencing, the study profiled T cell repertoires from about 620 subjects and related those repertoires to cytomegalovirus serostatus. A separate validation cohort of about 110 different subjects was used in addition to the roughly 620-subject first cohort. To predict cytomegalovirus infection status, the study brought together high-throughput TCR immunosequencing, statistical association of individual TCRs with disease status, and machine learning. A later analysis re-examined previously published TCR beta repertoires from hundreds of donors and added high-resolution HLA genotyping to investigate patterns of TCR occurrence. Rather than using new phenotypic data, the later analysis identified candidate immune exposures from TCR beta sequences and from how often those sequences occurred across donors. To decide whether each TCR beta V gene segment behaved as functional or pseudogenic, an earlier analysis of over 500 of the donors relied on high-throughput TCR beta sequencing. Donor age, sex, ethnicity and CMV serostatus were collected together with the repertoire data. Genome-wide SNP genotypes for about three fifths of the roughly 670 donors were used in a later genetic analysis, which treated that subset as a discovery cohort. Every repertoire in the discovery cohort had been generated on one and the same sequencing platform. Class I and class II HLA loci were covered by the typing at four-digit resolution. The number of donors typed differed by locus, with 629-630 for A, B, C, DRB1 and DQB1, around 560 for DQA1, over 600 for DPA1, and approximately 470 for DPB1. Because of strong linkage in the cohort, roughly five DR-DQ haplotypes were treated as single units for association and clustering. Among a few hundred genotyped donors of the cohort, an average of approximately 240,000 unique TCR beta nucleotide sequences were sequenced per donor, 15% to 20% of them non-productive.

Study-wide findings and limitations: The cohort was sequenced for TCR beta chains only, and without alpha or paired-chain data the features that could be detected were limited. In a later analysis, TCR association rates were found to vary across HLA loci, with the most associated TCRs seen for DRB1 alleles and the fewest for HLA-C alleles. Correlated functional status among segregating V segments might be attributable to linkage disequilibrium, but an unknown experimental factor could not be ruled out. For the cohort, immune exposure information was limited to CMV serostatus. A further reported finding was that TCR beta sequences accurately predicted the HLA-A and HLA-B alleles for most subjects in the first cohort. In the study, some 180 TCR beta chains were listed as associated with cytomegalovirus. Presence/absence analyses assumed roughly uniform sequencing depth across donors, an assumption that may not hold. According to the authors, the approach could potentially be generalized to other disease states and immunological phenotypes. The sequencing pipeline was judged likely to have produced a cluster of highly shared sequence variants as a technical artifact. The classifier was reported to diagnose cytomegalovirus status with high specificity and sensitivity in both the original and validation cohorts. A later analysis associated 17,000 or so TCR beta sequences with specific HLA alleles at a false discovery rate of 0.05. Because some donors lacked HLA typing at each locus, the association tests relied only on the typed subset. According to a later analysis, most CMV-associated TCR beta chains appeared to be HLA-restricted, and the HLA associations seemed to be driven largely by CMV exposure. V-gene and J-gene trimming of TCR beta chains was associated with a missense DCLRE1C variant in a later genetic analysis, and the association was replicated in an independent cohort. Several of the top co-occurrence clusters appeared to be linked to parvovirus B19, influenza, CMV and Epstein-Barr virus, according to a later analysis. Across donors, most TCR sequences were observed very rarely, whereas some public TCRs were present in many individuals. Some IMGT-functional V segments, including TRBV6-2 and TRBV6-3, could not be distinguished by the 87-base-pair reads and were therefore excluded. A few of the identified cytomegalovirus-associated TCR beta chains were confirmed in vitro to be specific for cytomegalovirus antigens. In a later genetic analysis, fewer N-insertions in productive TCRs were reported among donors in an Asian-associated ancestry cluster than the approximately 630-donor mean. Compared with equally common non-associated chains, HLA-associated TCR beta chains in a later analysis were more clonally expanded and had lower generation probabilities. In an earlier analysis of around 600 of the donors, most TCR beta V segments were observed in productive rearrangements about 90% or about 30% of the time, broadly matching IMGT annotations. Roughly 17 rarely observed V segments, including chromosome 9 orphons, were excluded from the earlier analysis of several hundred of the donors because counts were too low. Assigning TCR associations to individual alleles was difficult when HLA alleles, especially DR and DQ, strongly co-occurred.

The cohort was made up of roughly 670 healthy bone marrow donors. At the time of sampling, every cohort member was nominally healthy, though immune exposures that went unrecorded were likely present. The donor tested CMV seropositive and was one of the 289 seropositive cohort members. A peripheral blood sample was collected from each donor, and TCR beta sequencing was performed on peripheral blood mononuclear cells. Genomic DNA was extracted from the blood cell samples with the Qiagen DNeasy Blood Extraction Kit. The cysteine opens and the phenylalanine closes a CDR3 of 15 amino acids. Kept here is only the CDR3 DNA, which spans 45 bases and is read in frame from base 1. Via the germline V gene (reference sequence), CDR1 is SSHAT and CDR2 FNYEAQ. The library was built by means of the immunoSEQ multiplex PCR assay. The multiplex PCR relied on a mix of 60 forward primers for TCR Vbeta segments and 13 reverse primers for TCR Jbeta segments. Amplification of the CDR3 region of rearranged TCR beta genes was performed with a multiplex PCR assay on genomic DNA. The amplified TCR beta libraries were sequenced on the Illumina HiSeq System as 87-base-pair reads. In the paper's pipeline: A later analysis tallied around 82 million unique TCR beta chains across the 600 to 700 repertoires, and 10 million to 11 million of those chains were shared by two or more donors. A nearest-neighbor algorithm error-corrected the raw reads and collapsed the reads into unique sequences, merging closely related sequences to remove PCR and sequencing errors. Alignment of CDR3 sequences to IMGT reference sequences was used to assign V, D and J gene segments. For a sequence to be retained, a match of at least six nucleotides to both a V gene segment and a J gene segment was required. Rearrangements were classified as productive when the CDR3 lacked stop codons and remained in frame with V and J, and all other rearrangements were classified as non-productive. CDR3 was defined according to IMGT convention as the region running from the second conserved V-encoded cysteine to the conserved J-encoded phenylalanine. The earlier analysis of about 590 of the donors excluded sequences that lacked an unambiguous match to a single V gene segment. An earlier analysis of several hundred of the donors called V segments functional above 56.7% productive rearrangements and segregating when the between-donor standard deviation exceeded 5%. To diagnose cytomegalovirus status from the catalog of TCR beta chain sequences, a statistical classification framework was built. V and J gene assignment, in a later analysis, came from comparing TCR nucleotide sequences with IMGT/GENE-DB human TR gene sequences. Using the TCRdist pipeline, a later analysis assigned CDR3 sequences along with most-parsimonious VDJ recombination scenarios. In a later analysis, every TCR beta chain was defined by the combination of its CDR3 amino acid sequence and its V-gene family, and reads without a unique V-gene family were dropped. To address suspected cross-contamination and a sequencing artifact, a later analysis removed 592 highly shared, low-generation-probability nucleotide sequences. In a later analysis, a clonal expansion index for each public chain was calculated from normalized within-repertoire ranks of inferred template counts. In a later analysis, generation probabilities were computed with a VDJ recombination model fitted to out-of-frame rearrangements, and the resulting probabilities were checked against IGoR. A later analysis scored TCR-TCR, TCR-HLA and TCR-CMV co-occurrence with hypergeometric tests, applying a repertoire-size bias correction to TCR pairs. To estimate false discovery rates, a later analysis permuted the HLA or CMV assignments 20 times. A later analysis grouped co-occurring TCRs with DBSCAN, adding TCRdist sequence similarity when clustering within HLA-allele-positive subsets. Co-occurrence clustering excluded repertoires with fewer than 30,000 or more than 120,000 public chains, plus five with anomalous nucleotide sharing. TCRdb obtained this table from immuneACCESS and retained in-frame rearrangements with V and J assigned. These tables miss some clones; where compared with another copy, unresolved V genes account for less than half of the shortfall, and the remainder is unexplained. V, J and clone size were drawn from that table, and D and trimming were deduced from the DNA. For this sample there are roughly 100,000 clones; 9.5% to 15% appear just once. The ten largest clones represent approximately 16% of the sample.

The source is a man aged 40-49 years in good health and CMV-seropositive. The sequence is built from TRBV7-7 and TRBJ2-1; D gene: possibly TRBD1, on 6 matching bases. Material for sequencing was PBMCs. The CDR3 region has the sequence CASSRSAGTNNEQFF. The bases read TGTGCTAGCAGCCGAAGTGCCGGGACAAACAATGAGCAGTTCTTC. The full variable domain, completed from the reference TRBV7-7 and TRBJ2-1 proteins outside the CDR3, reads GAGVSQSPRYKVTKRGQDVTLRCDPISSHATLYWYQQALGQGPEFLTYFNYEAQPDKSGLPSDRFSAERPEGSISTLTIQRTEQRDSAMYRCASSRSAGTNNEQFFGPGTRLTVL.